Below are 5 T cell receptor beta chains sequenced from a single sample in a study of post-analysis software for immune sequencing data. These receptors' targets are unknown. TCR beta cDNA libraries included unique molecular identifiers. TCRdb recomputed calls from the PCR reads with MiXCR, one row per CDR3 protein. The sample records more than 500,000 distinct CDR3 sequences, roughly 34% being singletons. Study results and caveats: About five TRBV segments, including TRBV5-6, TRBV5-1 and TRBV20-1, were more frequent in patients than controls.

Sequenced material: blood. All receptors come from a girl aged 2-17 years with multiple sclerosis.

There are a few counts of this clonotype. The genes are TRBV19 and TRBJ1-1; 7 bases are a match to TRBD1. The length of the CDR3 is 15 residues. The ends lost 7 bases at V and 0 bases at J; junction bases unmatched: 8. The germline V gene encodes CDR1 LNHDA and CDR2 SQIVND (reference sequence). CDR3 nucleotides: TGTGCCAGTAACGCGGACAGGATATTGAACACTGAAGCTTTCTTT. It specifies CASNADRILNTEAFF.

The CDR3 spells CASSRASGGQETQYF. The CDR3 DNA reads as TGCGCCAGCAGCAGAGCTAGCGGGGGGCAAGAGACCCAGTACTTC. The V gene is TRBV5-1, the J gene TRBJ2-5, with 11 bases identical to TRBD2. V dropped 4 bases and J dropped 2; count of bases not matched to a gene: 4. Germline V gene lookup returns CDR1 SGHRS and CDR2 YFSETQ. The CDR3 spans 15 residues.

The chain couples TRBV30 to TRBJ2-7; D unclear. V was cut by 0 bases and J by 2 bases, with 11 bases left in between. CDR3 length: 14 amino acids. Germline-derived CDR1 and CDR2 are GTSNPN and SVGIG (reference sequence). Here the CDR3 DNA reads TGTGCCTGGAGTGTAGGTGGCAGCACCTACGAGCAGTACTTC. Amino acids: CAWSVGGSTYEQYF.

The chain couples TRBV20-1 to TRBJ2-7; 8 bases map to TRBD1. This CDR3 spans 14 amino acids. The V segment lost 7 bases and the J segment 1 base; nucleotides outside the gene matches: 9. CDR1 and CDR2 (germline): DFQATT, SNEGSKA (reference sequence). CDR3 protein: CSVTRHRGSYEQYF. For the CDR3, the DNA is TGCAGTGTCACTCGGCACAGGGGGTCCTACGAGCAGTACTTC.

As regards this clonotype: At one end the junction does not follow the germline gene, possibly because of a read error. V and J are TRBV6-1 and TRBJ1-1; TRBD1 might be the D (5 bases). The CDR3 covers 15 residues. Per germline, CDR1 MNHNS and CDR2 SASEGT. This CDR3 reads CASSDRLGGNAEAFF. The CDR3 DNA is TGTGCCAGCAGTGATAGGTTGGGGGGGAACGCTGAAGCTTTCTTT.